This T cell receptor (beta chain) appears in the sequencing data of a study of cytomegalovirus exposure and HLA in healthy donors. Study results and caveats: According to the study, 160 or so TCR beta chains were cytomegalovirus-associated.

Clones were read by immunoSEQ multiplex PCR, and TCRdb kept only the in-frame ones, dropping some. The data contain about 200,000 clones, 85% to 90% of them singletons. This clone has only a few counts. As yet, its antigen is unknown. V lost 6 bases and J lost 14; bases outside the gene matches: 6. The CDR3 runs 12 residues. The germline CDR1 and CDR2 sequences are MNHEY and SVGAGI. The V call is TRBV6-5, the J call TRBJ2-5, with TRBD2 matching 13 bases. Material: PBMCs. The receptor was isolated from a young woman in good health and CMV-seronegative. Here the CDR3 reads CASRTGLAGVYF. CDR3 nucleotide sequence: TGTGCCAGCAGAACCGGACTAGCGGGAGTATACTTC.